The 28 T cell receptor beta chains in this list originate from one sample, sequenced in a study of CD8 T cells in Susac syndrome. An amount of RNA that ranged from roughly 0.5 to 1 ug was reverse transcribed with random hexamers. TCRdb called the immunoSEQ multiplex PCR reads again in MiXCR, with one record for every CDR3 protein. The top ten clones hold 0.1% of a sample with roughly 200,000 distinct CDR3 sequences, about 95% of them seen once. Specimen: CD4+ T cells from PBMCs. The receptors come from a human donor in good health.

The chain joins TRBV29-1 to TRBJ2-3, with 7 bases lining up with TRBD2. The CDR3 runs to 13 residues. The J segment lost 1 base and the V segment lost 7 bases, leaving 5 bases of the junction unmatched. Germline lookup yields CDR1 SQVTM and CDR2 ANQGSEA. The CDR3 reads CSAGGEGTDTQYF. For the CDR3, the DNA is TGCAGCGCTGGGGGGGAAGGCACAGATACGCAGTATTTT.

This sequence joins TRBV29-1 and TRBJ2-7; 10 nucleotides match TRBD2. The CDR3 sequence is 14 residues long. V shed 1 base, J shed 6 bases, and the junction held 6 bases outside the gene matches. Germline V gene lookup returns CDR1 SQVTM and CDR2 ANQGSEA. Here the CDR3 reads CSVEVQREGREQYF. CDR3 DNA: TGCAGCGTTGAAGTCCAGCGGGAGGGCCGCGAGCAGTACTTC.

The chain employs TRBV15 and TRBJ2-7; unclear D gene. This CDR3 is built from 14 residues. The germline CDR1 and CDR2 sequences are LNHNV and YYDKDF (reference sequence). V lost 0 bases and J 5 bases, leaving 11 bases between the germline ends. The DNA of the CDR3 is TGTGCCACCAGCAGAGAACAGCCTTTTGACGAGCAGTACTTC. This encodes CATSREQPFDEQYF.

This chain links TRBV20-1 with TRBJ2-3; 9 positions agree with TRBD2. Germline CDR1 and CDR2: DFQATT and SNEGSKA (reference sequence). The CDR3 covers 12 residues. The CDR3 sequence is CSPSSGRSTQYF. In DNA form, the CDR3 reads TGCAGCCCGTCCAGCGGGAGGAGTACGCAGTATTTT.

The chain uses TRBV30 and TRBJ1-1; D is uncertain. CDR3 length equals 13 residues. From germline, CDR1 is GTSNPN and CDR2 SVGIG (reference sequence). Trimming shortened V by 3 bases and J by 1 base, and 9 bases separated the two germline ends. CDR3 DNA sequence: TGTGCCTGGAGCGTCGCGGAGAACACTGAAGCTTTCTTT. Its translation: CAWSVAENTEAFF.

J is TRBJ2-5 and V is TRBV6-2 or TRBV6-3; D is unclear. The CDR3 has 12 amino acids. The germline gives CDR1 MNHEY, CDR2 SVGEGT. Deletions cut 2 bases from V and 4 bases from J, with 5 bases between. DNA of the CDR3: TGTGCCAGCAGTTACCAACGAGAGACCCAGTACTTC. It translates to CASSYQRETQYF.

This clonotype appeared once. One junction end does not reproduce the germline sequence, and a read error may be involved. The chain has TRBV2 and TRBJ2-7; 9 bases are a match to TRBD1. This CDR3 is built from 12 residues. The germline V gene has CDR1 SNHLY and CDR2 FYNNEI. DNA of the CDR3: TGTGTCAGCGGGACAGGGAGGTTCGAGCAGTACTTC. This sequence encodes CVSGTGRFEQYF.

The chain couples TRBV29-1 to TRBJ2-3; no firm D call. Per the germline V gene, CDR1 is SQVTM and CDR2 is ANQGSEA. The CDR3 extends over 13 amino acids. V gave up 5 bases and J gave up 1 base, with 10 bases separating them. The CDR3 DNA is TGCAGCGTTCCCGGTTGGGGCACAGATACGCAGTATTTT. This sequence encodes CSVPGWGTDTQYF.

The chain couples TRBV7-8 to TRBJ2-3; D is possibly TRBD1 or TRBD2 (6 bases each). The CDR3 extends over 14 amino acids. Germline assignment: CDR1 SGHVS and CDR2 FQNEAQ. The V and J ends lost 10 bases and 2 bases respectively, with 16 bases between them. DNA of the CDR3: TGTGCCACTCTACCGTCGGGGGCCACAGATACGCAGTATTTT. Encoded protein: CATLPSGATDTQYF.

The rearrangement uses TRBV29-1 and TRBJ2-7; 10 bases match TRBD1. With 0 bases clipped from V and 6 bases from J, the junction kept 2 bases outside the gene matches. The CDR3 has 13 amino acids. Germline V gene lookup returns CDR1 SQVTM and CDR2 ANQGSEA. CDR3 sequence (DNA): TGCAGCGTTGAAGATGGGACAGGGGCCGAGCAGTACTTC. Protein sequence: CSVEDGTGAEQYF.

V is TRBV14 and J is TRBJ2-7; TRBD2 matches 10 bases. V trimming: 2 bases; J trimming: 6 bases; junction bases outside the gene matches: 7. Germline CDR1 and CDR2: SGHDN and FVKESK. The CDR3 loop spans 15 amino acids. The CDR3 coding sequence is TGTGCCAGCAGCCAACAGGGGCTAGCGGGAGTCGAGCAGTACTTC. Translated: CASSQQGLAGVEQYF.

The V and J genes are TRBV6-5 and TRBJ2-7; D possibly corresponds to TRBD1 (6 bases). Germline V gene data show CDR1 as MNHEY and CDR2 as SVGAGI. CDR3 length: 13 amino acids. With 6 bases removed from V and 2 bases from J, the gap between germline ends came to 11 bases. The CDR3 here is CASSSDSTYEQYF. In DNA, the CDR3 is TGTGCCAGCAGCTCGGACAGCACCTACGAGCAGTACTTC.

The genes are TRBV12-3 or TRBV12-4 and TRBJ2-7, with TRBD2 as a possible D gene (5 bases). Trimming shortened V by 10 bases and J by 6 bases, and 19 bases separated the two germline ends. CDR3 length: 13 amino acids. CDR3: CANRIGDWGEQYF. CDR3 in DNA: TGTGCCAACAGAATCGGGGATTGGGGCGAGCAGTACTTC.

The rearrangement joins TRBV20-1 to TRBJ1-5; D is undetermined. The CDR3 runs 14 residues. Deletions cut 1 base from V and 0 bases from J, with 7 bases between. The germline CDR1 and CDR2 sequences are DFQATT and SNEGSKA (reference sequence). The DNA of the CDR3 is TGCAGTGCTAGAGGCGCTTTTAGCAATCAGCCCCAGCATTTT. Protein product: CSARGAFSNQPQHF.

This clonotype came up a few times. J is TRBJ1-1 and V is TRBV7-3; 8 nucleotides match TRBD1. After removal of 3 bases from V and 1 base from J, the junction contained 10 bases not matched to a gene. Germline CDR1 and CDR2: SGHTA and FQGTGA. This CDR3 spans 17 amino acids. CDR3 loop: CASSLMTGEQENTEAFF. CDR3 DNA sequence: TGTGCCAGCAGCTTGATGACAGGGGAACAGGAGAACACTGAAGCTTTCTTT.

The V and J genes are TRBV29-1 and TRBJ2-7; D assignment may be TRBD1 or TRBD2 (5 bases each). Germline-derived CDR1 and CDR2 are SQVTM and ANQGSEA. CDR3 length: 14 amino acids. The ends were cut back, 4 bases at V and 2 bases at J, with 15 bases in the middle. The CDR3 here is CSVVPGTETYEQYF. DNA of the CDR3: TGCAGCGTTGTTCCCGGGACGGAAACCTACGAGCAGTACTTC.

The genes are TRBV5-1 and TRBJ2-7, with D possibly matching TRBD1 (7 bases). Germline CDR1 SGHRS, CDR2 YFSETQ. This CDR3 has 14 residues. V lost 5 bases and J lost 2, with 14 bases in between. The CDR3 loop reads CASSSGRGAYEQYF. The CDR3 DNA reads TGCGCCAGCAGTTCCGGCAGGGGGGCCTACGAGCAGTACTTC.

This clonotype was detected once. The chain couples TRBV19 to TRBJ2-7; D could derive from TRBD1 or TRBD2 (5 bases each). The V gene's germline CDR1 is LNHDA and CDR2 SQIVND (reference sequence). Trimming stripped 4 bases from V and 3 bases from J, with 16 bases between. The CDR3 is 15 amino acids. CDR3 sequence reads: CASSRGPRLLYEQYF. CDR3 nucleotide sequence: TGTGCCAGTAGTAGGGGACCGCGACTACTCTACGAGCAGTACTTC. Based on the CDR3 plus reference TRBV19 and TRBJ2-7, the full variable domain is DGGITQSPKYLFRKEGQNVTLSCEQNLNHDAMYWYRQDPGQGLRLIYYSQIVNDFQKGDIAEGYSVSREKKESFPLTVTSAQKNPTAFYLCASSRGPRLLYEQYFGPGTRLTVT.

The chain uses TRBV20-1 and TRBJ2-1; 8 bases agree with TRBD1. The V gene's germline CDR1 is DFQATT and CDR2 SNEGSKA (reference sequence). The CDR3 runs to 13 residues. After removal of 3 bases from V and 5 bases from J, the junction contained 3 bases not matched to a gene. The DNA of the CDR3 is TGCAGTGCTAGCAGGGGGCGCCACAATGAGCAGTTCTTC. Encoded protein: CSASRGRHNEQFF.

CDR3 loop: CASRTYMEQYF. The CDR3 DNA is TGTGCCAGCCGGACCTATATGGAGCAGTACTTC. V gene TRBV28 combines with J gene TRBJ2-7, with no clear D. Germline V CDR1 and CDR2: MDHEN, SYDVKM. The CDR3 extends over 11 amino acids. Trimming left V 8 bases short and J 7 bases short, with 12 bases between. Full variable domain (outside the CDR3, taken from reference TRBV28 and TRBJ2-7): DVKVTQSSRYLVKRTGEKVFLECVQDMDHENMFWYRQDPGLGLRLIYFSYDVKMKEKGDIPEGYSVSREKKERFSLILESASTNQTSMYLCASRTYMEQYFGPGTRLTVT.

The chain couples TRBV5-1 to TRBJ2-1, with 14 bases matching TRBD2. This CDR3 contains 15 residues. Unmatched junction bases numbered 5, after V lost 6 bases and J lost 6 bases. The germline gives CDR1 SGHRS, CDR2 YFSETQ. DNA of the CDR3: TGCGCCAGCACCATCGGGACTAGCGGGAGCAATGAGCAGTTCTTC. Translating gives CASTIGTSGSNEQFF.

J is TRBJ2-7 and V is TRBV29-1; 7 nucleotides agree with TRBD1. Trimming removed 8 bases from V and 2 bases from J; junction bases left unmatched: 12. CDR1 SQVTM and CDR2 ANQGSEA come from the germline V gene. The CDR3 is 14 amino acids. CDR3 coding DNA: TGCAGCATACGACTCACAGGGGACGCCTACGAGCAGTACTTC. Translating it yields CSIRLTGDAYEQYF.

This chain joins TRBV24-1 and TRBJ2-3; TRBD2 is a possible D gene (6 bases). This CDR3 has 15 residues. V was cut by 10 bases and J by 1 base, with 17 bases left in between. Per the germline V gene, CDR1 is KGHDR and CDR2 is SFDVKD. CDR3 bases: TGTGCCACTCAACGGGACTCAATGGGCACAGATACGCAGTATTTT. This translates into CATQRDSMGTDTQYF.

The chain couples TRBV20-1 to TRBJ2-1, with a tentative D call TRBD2 (6 bases). The CDR3 loop spans 16 amino acids. The V end was cut by 4 bases, the J end by 0 bases, with 16 bases between. Germline V gene lookup returns CDR1 DFQATT and CDR2 SNEGSKA (reference sequence). Written as DNA, the CDR3 is TGCAGTGCTAATATTGGCCGGGACTTCTCCTACAATGAGCAGTTCTTC. Protein sequence: CSANIGRDFSYNEQFF.

The chain joins TRBV29-1 to TRBJ2-7; 9 nucleotides agree with TRBD1. The V and J ends lost 2 bases and 2 bases, in that order; junction bases with no gene match: 7. Per germline, CDR1 SQVTM and CDR2 ANQGSEA. The CDR3 loop spans 15 amino acids. CDR3 residues: CSVERGTGNAYEQYF. DNA of the CDR3: TGCAGCGTTGAAAGGGGGACAGGGAATGCCTACGAGCAGTACTTC.

This rearrangement joins TRBV29-1 to TRBJ2-2; D is ambiguous. This CDR3 contains 11 residues. V shed 4 bases and J shed 5 bases, with 5 bases lying between them. Germline V gene lookup returns CDR1 SQVTM and CDR2 ANQGSEA. CDR3 protein: CSVAWTGELFF. The CDR3 DNA sequence: TGCAGCGTTGCATGGACCGGGGAGCTGTTTTTT.

This clonotype has just one count. V gene TRBV30 combines with J gene TRBJ2-3; TRBD2 matches 15 bases. This CDR3 spans 15 amino acids. After removal of 2 bases from V and 5 bases from J, the junction contained 2 bases not matched to a gene. The V gene's germline CDR1 is GTSNPN and CDR2 SVGIG (reference sequence). This chain's CDR3 is CAWSWTSGRGDTQYF. CDR3 nucleotide sequence: TGTGCCTGGAGTTGGACTAGCGGGAGGGGAGATACGCAGTATTTT.

The rearrangement uses TRBV20-1 and TRBJ1-1; D uncertain. The CDR3 sequence is 14 residues long. Per germline, CDR1 DFQATT and CDR2 SNEGSKA (reference sequence). V was trimmed by 3 bases and J by 4 bases, leaving 15 bases between them. CDR3 protein: CSASAKNLGTEAFF. Here the CDR3 DNA reads TGCAGTGCTAGTGCTAAAAACTTGGGCACTGAAGCTTTCTTT.